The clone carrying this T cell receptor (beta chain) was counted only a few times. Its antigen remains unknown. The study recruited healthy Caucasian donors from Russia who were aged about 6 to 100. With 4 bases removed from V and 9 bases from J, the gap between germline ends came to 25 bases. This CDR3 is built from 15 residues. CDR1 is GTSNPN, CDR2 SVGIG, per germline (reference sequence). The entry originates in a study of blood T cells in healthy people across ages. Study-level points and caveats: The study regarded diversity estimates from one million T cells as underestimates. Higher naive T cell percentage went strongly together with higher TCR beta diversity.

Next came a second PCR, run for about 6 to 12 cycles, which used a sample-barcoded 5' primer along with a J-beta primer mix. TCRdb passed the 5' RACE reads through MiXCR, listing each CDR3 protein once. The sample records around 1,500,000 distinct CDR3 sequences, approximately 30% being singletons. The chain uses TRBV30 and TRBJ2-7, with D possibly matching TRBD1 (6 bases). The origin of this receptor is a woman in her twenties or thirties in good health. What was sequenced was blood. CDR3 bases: TGTGCCTGGAACCTAAGACAGGCCCAAACGACGCGGCAGTACTTC. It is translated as CAWNLRQAQTTRQYF.